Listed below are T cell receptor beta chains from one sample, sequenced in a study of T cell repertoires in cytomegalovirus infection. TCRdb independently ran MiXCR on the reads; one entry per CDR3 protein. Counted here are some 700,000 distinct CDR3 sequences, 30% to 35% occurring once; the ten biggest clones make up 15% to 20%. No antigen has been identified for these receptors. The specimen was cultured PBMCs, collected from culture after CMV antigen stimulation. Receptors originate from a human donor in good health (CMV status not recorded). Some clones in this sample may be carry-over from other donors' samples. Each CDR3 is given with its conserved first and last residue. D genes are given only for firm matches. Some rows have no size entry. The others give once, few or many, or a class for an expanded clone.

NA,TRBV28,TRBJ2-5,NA,CASSAYNQETQYF,TGTGCCAGCAGCGCTTACAATCAAGAGACCCAGTACTTC
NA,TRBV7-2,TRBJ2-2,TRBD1,CASSFYRGNGELFF,TGTGCCAGCAGCTTCTACAGGGGAAACGGGGAGCTGTTTTTT
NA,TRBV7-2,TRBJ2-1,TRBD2,CASSLRFILLAGEQFF,TGTGCCAGCAGCTTGAGATTTATTCTACTAGCGGGCGAGCAGTTCTTC
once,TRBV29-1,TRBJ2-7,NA,CSVGSTSEQYF,TGCAGCGTTGGAAGTACGTCCGAGCAGTACTTC
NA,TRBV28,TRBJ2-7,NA,CASSPPGRGYEQYF,TGTGCCAGCAGTCCTCCAGGCAGGGGCTACGAGCAGTACTTC
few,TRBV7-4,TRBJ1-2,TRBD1,CASSHLTFRDRGVLRYGYTF,TGTGCCAGCAGCCACCTAACCTTCCGGGACAGGGGGGTTCTTCGGTATGGCTACACCTTC
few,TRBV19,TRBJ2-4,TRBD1,CASSQGVGKNIQYF,TGTGCCAGTAGTCAGGGGGTGGGCAAAAACATTCAGTACTTC
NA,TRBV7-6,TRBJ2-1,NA,CASSLGISGNEQFF,TGTGCCAGCAGCTTAGGGATTAGTGGCAATGAGCAGTTCTTC
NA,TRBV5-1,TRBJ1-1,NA,CASSPGNTLLNTEAFF,TGCGCCAGCAGCCCCGGGAATACCCTATTGAACACTGAAGCTTTCTTT
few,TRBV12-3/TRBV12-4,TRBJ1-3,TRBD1,CASSGTGSGNTIYF,TGTGCCAGCAGTGGGACAGGGTCTGGAAACACCATATATTTT
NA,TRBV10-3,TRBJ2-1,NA,CAIRESTIRDGNNEQFF,TGTGCCATCAGGGAGTCGACGATCCGGGACGGAAACAATGAGCAGTTCTTC
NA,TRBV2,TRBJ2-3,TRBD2,CASSGRERGRFKDTQYF,TGTGCCAGCAGTGGGCGGGAGCGCGGGAGGTTCAAAGATACGCAGTATTTT
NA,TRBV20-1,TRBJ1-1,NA,CSASVGPNTEAFF,TGCAGTGCTAGCGTAGGGCCGAACACTGAAGCTTTCTTT
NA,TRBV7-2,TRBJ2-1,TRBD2,CASSFRLAGEYEQFF,TGTGCCAGCAGCTTCAGACTAGCGGGAGAATATGAGCAGTTCTTC
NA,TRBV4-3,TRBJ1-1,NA,CASSQVRYTEAFF,TGCGCCAGCAGCCAAGTGCGATATACTGAAGCTTTCTTT
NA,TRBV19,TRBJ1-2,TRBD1,CASSLSTGSSGYGYTF,TGTGCCAGTAGTCTTTCGACAGGGTCTAGTGGCTATGGCTACACCTTC
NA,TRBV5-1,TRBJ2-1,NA,CASSLAPRGAQLNEQFF,TGCGCCAGCAGCTTGGCGCCGAGAGGGGCCCAACTAAATGAGCAGTTCTTC
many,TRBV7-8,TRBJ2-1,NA,CASEGGRFRRGPYNEQFF,TGTGCCAGCGAGGGGGGTCGGTTTCGACGGGGACCTTACAATGAGCAGTTCTTC
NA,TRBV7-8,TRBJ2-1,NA,CASSLDSVAYNEQFF,TGTGCCAGCAGCTTAGACTCGGTGGCGTACAATGAGCAGTTCTTC
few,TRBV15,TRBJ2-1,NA,CATSFRPGGRSYNEQFF,TGTGCCACCAGCTTCCGGCCGGGCGGACGGAGCTACAATGAGCAGTTCTTC
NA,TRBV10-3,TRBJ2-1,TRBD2,CAISLTSGRASEQFF,TGTGCCATCAGTCTGACTAGCGGGAGGGCAAGTGAGCAGTTCTTC
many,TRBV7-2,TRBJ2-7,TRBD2,CASSLIIATSGYEQYF,TGTGCCAGCAGCTTAATTATAGCGACTAGCGGGTACGAGCAGTACTTC
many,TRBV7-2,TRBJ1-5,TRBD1,CASSLWGTANQPQHF,TGTGCCAGCAGCTTATGGGGGACAGCAAATCAGCCCCAGCATTTT
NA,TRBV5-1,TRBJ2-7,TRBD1,CASSPGQGAKVYEQYF,TGCGCCAGCAGCCCGGGACAGGGGGCGAAAGTCTACGAGCAGTACTTC
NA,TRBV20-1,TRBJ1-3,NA,CSARETSSGNTIYF,TGCAGTGCTAGAGAGACCTCATCTGGAAACACCATATATTTT
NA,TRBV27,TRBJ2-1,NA,CASSIRGESYNEQFF,TGTGCCAGCAGCATCCGGGGAGAGTCCTACAATGAGCAGTTCTTC
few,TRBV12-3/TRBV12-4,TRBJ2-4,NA,CASSLDSTRNIQYF,TGTGCCAGCAGTTTGGACTCCACCAGAAACATTCAGTACTTC
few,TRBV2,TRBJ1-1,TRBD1,CASNGQGLTEAFF,TGTGCCAGCAACGGACAGGGTTTGACTGAAGCTTTCTTT
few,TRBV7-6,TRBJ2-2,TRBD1,CASSLDRGDLNTGELFF,TGTGCCAGCAGCCTGGACAGGGGGGATTTAAACACCGGGGAGCTGTTTTTT